This entry lists 4 T cell receptor beta chains sequenced from one sample in a study of shared clonotypes between healthy human individuals. This table comes from immunoSEQ multiplex PCR, and its TCRdb copy is limited to in-frame clones, with some not included. This sample has roughly 2,500,000 clones, with roughly 93% found just once. Input material: naive CD4+ T cells from PBMCs. Subset of the sample: CD45RA+ positively selected. Source of these receptors: a man between 18 and 35 years old in good health. Some clones in this sample may be carry-over from other donors' samples.

This chain joins TRBV6-5 and TRBJ2-5; D gene unclear. Germline CDR1 MNHEY, CDR2 SVGAGI. The length of the CDR3 is 14 residues. The V gene lost 5 bases and the J gene lost 5 bases, with 15 bases spanning the gap. This chain's CDR3 is CASSGAAVSETQYF. CDR3 DNA sequence: TGTGCCAGCAGTGGAGCAGCAGTTTCTGAGACCCAGTACTTC.

This clone was seen a single time. The chain links TRBV11-1 to TRBJ1-4; D not resolved. Germline values: CDR1 SGHAT, CDR2 FQDESV (reference sequence). The CDR3 contains 17 residues. Trimming cost V 5 bases and J 3 bases, with 19 bases left between them. The CDR3 sequence: CASSPNRTSRPNEKLFF. The CDR3 region has the DNA TGTGCCAGCAGCCCAAACAGAACCAGCCGCCCTAATGAAAAACTGTTTTTT.

The chain has TRBV5-1 and TRBJ2-2; 7 bases match TRBD2. This CDR3 is built from 16 residues. Germline-derived CDR1 and CDR2 are SGHRS and YFSETQ. The ends lost 6 bases at V and 0 bases at J; junction bases unmatched: 8. CDR3 nucleotides: TGCGCCAGCAATGGGCGGGAGTCTGCGAACACCGGGGAGCTGTTTTTT. Protein sequence: CASNGRESANTGELFF.

The rearrangement joins TRBV5-1 to TRBJ2-1, with 7 bases lining up with TRBD2. The V gene end was trimmed by 5 bases and the J gene end by 1 base; junction bases not matched to a gene: 3. The CDR3 loop spans 14 amino acids. CDR1 and CDR2 (germline): SGHRS, YFSETQ. Written as DNA, the CDR3 is TGCGCCAGCAGGGCGGGAGATTCCTACAATGAGCAGTTCTTC. It is translated as CASRAGDSYNEQFF.